The sequence of this TCR beta chain was determined in a study of blood T cell repertoires in COVID-19. In the study overall: PBMCs, B-cell-depleted T cells, or T cells provided the cDNA or gDNA that made up the material.

Under the authors' procedure: Using reference gene primer amplification, nucleated cell counts were estimated. The method was immunoSEQ multiplex PCR; TCRdb's version includes in-frame clones alone and lacks a portion of them. The V and J calls and the clone size are those of that table, but D and trimming were determined from the DNA. This table has about 64,000 clones, 82% appearing once. This receptor was identified in a human donor in a cohort sampled during active COVID-19. Specimen: peripheral blood.

Here the CDR3 reads CATGVHYGYTF. The DNA for the CDR3 is TGTGCCACAGGGGTTCACTATGGCTACACCTTC. V and J are TRBV24-1 and TRBJ1-2; D might be TRBD1 (5 bases). Per germline, CDR1 KGHDR and CDR2 SFDVKD. CDR3 length: 11 residues. V lost 10 bases to trimming and J lost 3 bases, with 8 bases between them.